The 32 T cell receptor beta chains listed next were all sequenced from one sample in a study of patients and donors after allogeneic stem cell transplantation. TCRdb itself ran the RT-PCR reads through MiXCR, one entry per CDR3 protein. The table lists fewer than 250,000 distinct CDR3 sequences, less than 15% of them singletons. Sequenced material: blood, either unsorted or a sorted T cell fraction (not recorded which). The receptor set was obtained from a human donor who was either an allogeneic HSCT recipient or a stem cell or donor lymphocyte infusion donor (not recorded which). It is not recorded whose cells these are; they may come from a transplant donor.

The V and J genes are TRBV5-1 and TRBJ2-3; D is uncertain. The CDR3 loop spans 12 amino acids. Germline CDR1 SGHRS, CDR2 YFSETQ. The V end lost 0 bases, the J end lost 8 bases, and 7 bases lay between the germline ends. This CDR3 reads CASSLDLTTQYF. CDR3 DNA: TGCGCCAGCAGCTTGGACTTGACTACGCAGTATTTT. The variable domain in full, with the rest retrieved from reference TRBV5-1 and TRBJ2-3, is KAGVTQTPRYLIKTRGQQVTLSCSPISGHRSVSWYQQTPGQGLQFLFEYFSETQRNKGNFPGRFSGRQFSNSRSEMNVSTLELGDSALYLCASSLDLTTQYFGPGTRLTVL.

This clonotype turned up a few times. This sequence joins TRBV11-3 and TRBJ1-2; 10 positions match TRBD1. This CDR3 comprises 16 residues. V was pared by 5 bases and J by 2 bases, with 8 bases of the junction left unmatched. Germline CDR1 SGHNT, CDR2 YENEEA. The CDR3 reads CASSPGTGDTNYGYTF. CDR3 nucleotides: TGTGCCAGCAGCCCCGGGACAGGGGACACCAACTATGGCTACACCTTC.

This clonotype was picked up a small number of times. The rearrangement joins TRBV23-1 to TRBJ1-2; the D gene is possibly TRBD1 (5 bases). TRBV23-1 carries the ORF label, with uncertain function. The CDR3 extends over 18 amino acids. V lost 7 bases to trimming and J lost 3 bases, with 27 bases between them. In DNA, the CDR3 is TGCGCCAGCACCCAAGCAATCCCCGGGACCTTCAGGCACTATGGCTACACCTTC. Its translation: CASTQAIPGTFRHYGYTF.

This clonotype was counted at least ten times. V and J are TRBV4-2 and TRBJ1-2, with a possible D match to TRBD1 (5 bases). CDR1 and CDR2 (germline): LGHNA, YNFKEQ. V lost 4 bases and J 0 bases, leaving 12 bases between the germline ends. The CDR3 is made up of 15 amino acids. The CDR3, as DNA: TGTGCCAGCAGCCGGGAAACAGGTCCTAACTATGGCTACACCTTC. As protein: CASSRETGPNYGYTF.

In its sample, this clonotype was seen many times. This chain joins TRBV20-1 and TRBJ1-4; TRBD1 matches 9 bases. The CDR3 has 13 residues. Looked up from germline, CDR1 is DFQATT and CDR2 is SNEGSKA (reference sequence). Germline trimming cut 3 bases from V and 9 bases from J; bases unmatched to any gene: 5. CDR3 nucleotide sequence: TGCAGTGCTAGCGGACAGGGGAGAAAAAAACTGTTTTTT. Protein: CSASGQGRKKLFF.

There are a few counts of this clonotype. The chain carries TRBV2 and TRBJ2-1; 16 nucleotides agree with TRBD2. The V gene's germline CDR1 is SNHLY and CDR2 FYNNEI. V shed 6 bases and J 6 bases; nucleotides not matched to a gene: 11. This CDR3 has 18 amino acids. CDR3: CASRQLGTSGGVANEQFF. CDR3 nucleotide sequence: TGTGCCAGCAGGCAACTCGGGACTAGCGGGGGGGTAGCCAATGAGCAGTTCTTC.

Only a few counts were recorded for this clonotype. The genes are TRBV7-2 and TRBJ2-5; possible D gene TRBD2, 6 bases. The ends were cut back, 3 bases at V and 7 bases at J, with 15 bases in the middle. CDR1 is SGHTA and CDR2 is FQGNSA in the germline V gene. CDR3 length: 14 amino acids. CDR3 nucleotide sequence: TGTGCCAGCAGCTTGGAGGGGCGTCGAGCGACCCAGTACTTC. As protein: CASSLEGRRATQYF. Based on the CDR3 plus reference TRBV7-2 and TRBJ2-5, the full variable domain is GAGVSQSPSNKVTEKGKDVELRCDPISGHTALYWYRQSLGQGLEFLIYFQGNSAPDKSGLPSDRFSAERTGGSVSTLTIQRTQQEDSAVYLCASSLEGRRATQYFGPGTRLLVL.

The chain is built from TRBV7-2 and TRBJ2-2; no firm D call. The CDR3 sequence is 14 residues long. The V end lost 1 base, the J end lost 5 bases, and 8 bases lay between the germline ends. Germline CDR1 is SGHTA and CDR2 is FQGNSA. CDR3 protein: CASSLEGWTGELFF. The CDR3 bases are TGTGCCAGCAGCTTAGAAGGGTGGACCGGGGAGCTGTTTTTT.

V is TRBV5-1 and J is TRBJ1-3; D call uncertain. The CDR3 length is 14 residues. V dropped 5 bases and J dropped 2 bases, with 11 bases sitting between them. The germline V gene encodes CDR1 SGHRS and CDR2 YFSETQ. The CDR3 here is CASSESGTGNTIYF. The CDR3 nucleotides are TGCGCCAGCAGTGAATCGGGGACTGGAAACACCATATATTTT.

This clonotype was counted at least ten times. V usage is TRBV12-3 or TRBV12-4 and J usage is TRBJ1-4; perhaps TRBD1 as D (6 bases). Trimming took off 6 bases at V and 8 bases at J, with 19 bases between the two ends. The CDR3 has 15 amino acids. CDR3 DNA sequence: TGTGCCAGCAGCAGGTTACAGGGAGGACGGGAAAAACTGTTTTTT. Protein product: CASSRLQGGREKLFF.

This clonotype appeared a few times. The chain recombines TRBV6-4 with TRBJ2-2; D gene unclear. Germline assignment: CDR1 MRHNA and CDR2 SNTAGT. Trimming cost V 4 bases and J 3 bases, with 6 bases left between them. The CDR3 totals 13 residues. Here the CDR3 reads CASSARDTGELFF. The DNA for the CDR3 is TGTGCCAGCAGTGCTAGGGACACCGGGGAGCTGTTTTTT.

This sequence joins TRBV7-6 and TRBJ1-1; a possible D gene is TRBD1 (5 bases). The germline V gene has CDR1 SGHVS and CDR2 FNYEAQ. Trimming cost V 1 base and J 3 bases, with 21 bases left between them. The CDR3 length is 18 residues. Here the CDR3 reads CASSLEKGPAPRDTEAFF. DNA for the CDR3: TGTGCCAGCAGCTTAGAGAAGGGGCCCGCGCCACGAGACACTGAAGCTTTCTTT. The variable domain in full, completed from reference TRBV7-6 and TRBJ1-1, reads GAGVSQSPRYKVTKRGQDVALRCDPISGHVSLYWYRQALGQGPEFLTYFNYEAQQDKSGLPNDRFSAERPEGSISTLTIQRTEQRDSAMYRCASSLEKGPAPRDTEAFFGQGTRLTVV.

The CDR3 sequence: CAWTAGVAGGSDTQYF. The DNA for the CDR3 is TGTGCCTGGACCGCCGGTGTAGCGGGAGGATCAGATACGCAGTATTTT. The J gene is TRBJ2-3, the V gene TRBV30; 10 bases align to TRBD2. The J segment lost 4 bases and the V segment lost 4 bases, leaving 11 bases of the junction unmatched. CDR3 length: 16 amino acids. CDR1 is GTSNPN, CDR2 SVGIG, per germline (reference sequence).

The chain couples TRBV5-1 to TRBJ2-7, with 14 positions matching TRBD2. The CDR3 length is 17 residues. From germline, CDR1 is SGHRS and CDR2 YFSETQ. V gave up 0 bases and J gave up 4 bases; unmatched junction bases: 6. CDR3 loop: CASSLGLAGGAWYEQYF. The DNA of the CDR3 is TGCGCCAGCAGCTTGGGACTAGCGGGAGGGGCGTGGTACGAGCAGTACTTC.

This clonotype was counted a single time. The chain joins TRBV7-2 to TRBJ2-7; D unclear. The CDR3 covers 14 residues. V lost 5 bases and J lost 3, with 14 bases in between. CDR1 is SGHTA, CDR2 FQGNSA, per germline. CDR3 amino acids: CASSLSQTHYEQYF. The CDR3 nucleotides read TGTGCCAGCAGCCTCTCCCAGACACACTACGAGCAGTACTTC.

This chain connects TRBV5-1 to TRBJ2-5; no definite D call. V dropped 0 bases and J dropped 1 base, with 13 bases sitting between them. This CDR3 is 16 amino acids long. Germline V gene data show CDR1 as SGHRS and CDR2 as YFSETQ. In DNA, the CDR3 is TGCGCCAGCAGCTTGGTGGTCGGTCTTCGCCAAGAGACCCAGTACTTC. It encodes CASSLVVGLRQETQYF.

This clonotype has a handful of counts. V gene TRBV7-9 combines with J gene TRBJ1-2; D may be TRBD1 (6 bases). The CDR3 length is 14 residues. Germline CDR1 SEHNR, CDR2 FQNEAQ (reference sequence). The V and J ends lost 4 bases and 5 bases respectively, with 14 bases between them. CDR3: CASSYGQTQYGYTF. The CDR3 region has the DNA TGTGCCAGCAGCTACGGACAGACCCAGTATGGCTACACCTTC.

The chain combines TRBV2 with TRBJ2-1, with 7 bases identical to TRBD1. The CDR3 totals 14 residues. V lost 6 bases, J lost 4 bases, and 6 bases stayed unmatched. Germline lookup yields CDR1 SNHLY and CDR2 FYNNEI. The CDR3 loop reads CASRRDSHYNEQFF. CDR3 DNA: TGTGCCAGCAGACGGGACAGTCATTACAATGAGCAGTTCTTC.

The chain has TRBV18 and TRBJ1-2, with 7 bases fitting TRBD1. Trimming removed 6 bases from V and 8 bases from J; junction bases left unmatched: 9. The CDR3 contains 13 residues. Germline loops: CDR1 KGHSH, CDR2 LQKENI. DNA for the CDR3: TGTGCCAGCTCCTCTGGAACAGGGGCCGGCTACACCTTC. Translating gives CASSSGTGAGYTF.

The chain links TRBV5-1 to TRBJ2-7; 12 bases agree with TRBD2. V trimming: 4 bases; J trimming: 4 bases; junction bases outside the gene matches: 6. Germline V gene data show CDR1 as SGHRS and CDR2 as YFSETQ. The CDR3 has 15 amino acids. The CDR3 bases are TGCGCCAGCAGCGACGGACTAGCGGGACTATACGAGCAGTACTTC. The encoded protein is CASSDGLAGLYEQYF.

This clonotype was counted between two and nine times. The CDR3 coding sequence is TGCAGTGCTAGTATGAACACCAACACCGGGGAGCTGTTTTTT. This encodes CSASMNTNTGELFF. The chain combines TRBV20-1 with TRBJ2-2; no reliable D call. V lost 3 bases, J lost 2 bases, and 10 bases lay in between. CDR1 and CDR2 from the germline V gene are DFQATT and SNEGSKA (reference sequence). This CDR3 is 14 amino acids long.

V and J are TRBV5-6 and TRBJ2-1; D uncertain. The V gene lost 1 base and the J gene lost 0 bases, with 8 bases spanning the gap. This CDR3 region has 15 residues. Germline loops: CDR1 SGHDT, CDR2 YYEEEE. CDR3: CASSLFDFSYNEQFF. The CDR3 DNA sequence: TGTGCCAGCAGCTTGTTTGACTTCTCCTACAATGAGCAGTTCTTC.

Many counts were recorded for this clonotype. The rearrangement uses TRBV6-1 and TRBJ2-4, with D tentatively TRBD1 (6 bases). CDR1 is MNHNS, CDR2 SASEGT, per germline. V was trimmed by 9 bases and J by 7 bases, leaving 13 bases between them. The CDR3 is made up of 12 amino acids. The CDR3 DNA reads TGTGCCAGTACAACAGGGTCGAACATTCAGTACTTC. Translating it yields CASTTGSNIQYF.

This clonotype was detected a few times. The DNA is omitted, as the CDR3 cannot be located on it reliably, and the CDR3 follows TCRdb's listing. The CDR3 here is CASSSSTGGSYEQYF. V is TRBV28 and J is TRBJ2-7; the D call in the table, TRBD1, was not verified against the DNA. The CDR3 has 15 amino acids, counting both end residues. Germline lookup yields CDR1 MDHEN and CDR2 SYDVKM.

This clonotype has more than one count but fewer than ten. The genes are TRBV6-2 or TRBV6-3 and TRBJ1-5; maybe TRBD1 (5 bases). Germline CDR1 MNHEY, CDR2 SVGEGT. There are 14 residues in the CDR3. Trimming took 5 bases from V and 0 from J, leaving 8 bases between them. The CDR3 spells CASSTGASNQPQHF. CDR3 in DNA: TGTGCCAGCAGTACCGGGGCTAGCAATCAGCCCCAGCATTTT.

The V call is TRBV12-3 or TRBV12-4, the J call TRBJ2-3; D uncertain. With 6 bases removed from V and 0 bases from J, the gap between germline ends came to 10 bases. This CDR3 is 14 amino acids long. CDR3 loop: CASSPWISTDTQYF. For the CDR3, the DNA is TGTGCCAGCAGCCCCTGGATTAGCACAGATACGCAGTATTTT.

This clonotype was observed at least ten times. The chain carries TRBV3-1 and TRBJ1-2; D is unresolved. Germline V gene data show CDR1 as LGHDT and CDR2 as YNNKEL (reference sequence). V shed 0 bases and J shed 5 bases, with 16 bases lying between them. This CDR3 spans 16 amino acids. The CDR3 reads CASSQDLWVSVYGYTF. CDR3 DNA: TGTGCCAGCAGCCAAGATCTTTGGGTCAGCGTTTATGGCTACACCTTC. Full variable domain (remainder filled in from reference TRBV3-1 and TRBJ1-2): DTAVSQTPKYLVTQMGNDKSIKCEQNLGHDTMYWYKQDSKKFLKIMFSYNNKELIINETVPNRFSPKSPDKAHLNLHINSLELGDSAVYFCASSQDLWVSVYGYTFGSGTRLTVV.

This clonotype was observed a few times. The gene calls are TRBV9 and TRBJ1-4; D perhaps matches TRBD1 (6 bases). Trimming took 2 bases from V and 3 from J, leaving 8 bases between them. This CDR3 spans 14 amino acids. Germline V gene data show CDR1 as SGDLS and CDR2 as YYNGEE. The CDR3 reads CASSVQGSNEKLFF. CDR3 in DNA: TGTGCCAGCAGCGTCCAGGGGTCTAATGAAAAACTGTTTTTT.

This rearrangement joins TRBV4-2 to TRBJ2-3; maybe TRBD2 (6 bases). V was shortened by 3 bases and J by 0 bases, with 10 bases between the two germline ends. The CDR3 covers 15 residues. The germline gives CDR1 LGHNA, CDR2 YNFKEQ. The CDR3 DNA is TGTGCCAGCAGCCATAGCGGATCTAGCACAGATACGCAGTATTTT. Encoded protein: CASSHSGSSTDTQYF.

The chain employs TRBV12-3 or TRBV12-4 and TRBJ2-7; possible D gene TRBD1, 6 bases. V lost 4 bases to trimming and J lost 2 bases, with 6 bases between them. The CDR3 length is 12 residues. CDR3 sequence reads: CASSYRAYEQYF. CDR3 in DNA: TGTGCCAGCAGTTACAGGGCCTACGAGCAGTACTTC.

CDR3 in DNA: TGTGCCACCAGTGACCCTGATCCGACAGGGGTCACCGGGGAGCTGTTTTTT. Residues: CATSDPDPTGVTGELFF. V and J are TRBV24-1 and TRBJ2-2; 8 bases line up with TRBD1. Germline CDR1 and CDR2: KGHDR and SFDVKD. Unmatched junction bases numbered 10, after V lost 4 bases and J lost 4 bases. This CDR3 spans 17 amino acids.

This clonotype was counted only a few times. This chain joins TRBV6-4 and TRBJ2-3; TRBD2 matches 7 bases. This CDR3 is 15 amino acids long. V shed 2 bases, J shed 8 bases, and the junction held 10 bases outside the gene matches. Germline-derived CDR1 and CDR2 are MRHNA and SNTAGT. Here the CDR3 reads CASSDGSSGPGTQYF. CDR3 DNA: TGTGCCAGCAGTGACGGGTCTAGCGGCCCTGGTACGCAGTATTTT.